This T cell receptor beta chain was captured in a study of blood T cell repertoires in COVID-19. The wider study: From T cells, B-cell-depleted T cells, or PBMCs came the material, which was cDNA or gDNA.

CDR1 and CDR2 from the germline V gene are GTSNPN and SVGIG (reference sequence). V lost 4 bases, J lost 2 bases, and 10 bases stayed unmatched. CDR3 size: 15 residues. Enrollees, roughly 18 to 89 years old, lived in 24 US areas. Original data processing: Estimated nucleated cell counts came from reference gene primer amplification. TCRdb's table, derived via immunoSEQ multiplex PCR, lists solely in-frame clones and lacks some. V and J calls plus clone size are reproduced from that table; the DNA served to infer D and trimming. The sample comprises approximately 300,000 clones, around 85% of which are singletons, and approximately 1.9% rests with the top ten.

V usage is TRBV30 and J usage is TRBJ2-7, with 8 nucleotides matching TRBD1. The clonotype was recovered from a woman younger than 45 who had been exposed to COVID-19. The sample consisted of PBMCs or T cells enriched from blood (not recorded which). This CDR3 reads CAWKAPDRGPYEQYF. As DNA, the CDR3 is TGTGCCTGGAAGGCCCCCGACAGGGGTCCCTACGAGCAGTACTTC. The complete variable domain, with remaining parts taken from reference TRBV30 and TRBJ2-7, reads SQTIHQWPATLVQPVGSPLSLECTVEGTSNPNLYWYRQAAGRGLQLLFYSVGIGQISSEVPQNLSASRPQDRQFILSSKKLLLSDSGFYLCAWKAPDRGPYEQYFGPGTRLTVT.